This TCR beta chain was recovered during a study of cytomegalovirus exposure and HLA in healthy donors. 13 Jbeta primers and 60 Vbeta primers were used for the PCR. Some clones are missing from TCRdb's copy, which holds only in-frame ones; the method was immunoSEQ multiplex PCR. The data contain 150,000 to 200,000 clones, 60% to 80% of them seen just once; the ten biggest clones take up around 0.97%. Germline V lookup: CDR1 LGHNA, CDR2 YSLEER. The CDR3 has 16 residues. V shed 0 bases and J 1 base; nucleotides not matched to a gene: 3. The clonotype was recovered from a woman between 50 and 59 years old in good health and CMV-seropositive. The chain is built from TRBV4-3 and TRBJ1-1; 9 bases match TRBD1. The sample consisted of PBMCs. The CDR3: CASSQDRDRENTEAFF. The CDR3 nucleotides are TGCGCCAGCAGCCAAGATCGGGACAGGGAGAACACTGAAGCTTTCTTT.